These 22 T cell receptor beta chains share one sample of origin, sequenced in a study of blood T cell repertoires in COVID-19. Data came from immunoSEQ multiplex PCR; TCRdb stores just in-frame clones and leaves some out. The table records some 90,000 clones, just over 90% of them present only once. Source material: peripheral blood. These receptors originate from a woman aged 45-65 years in a cohort sampled during active COVID-19.

The chain employs TRBV7-9 and TRBJ1-2; no definite D call. This CDR3 has 12 residues. Trimming shortened V by 3 bases and J by 3 bases, and 5 bases separated the two germline ends. Germline CDR1 reads SEHNR; CDR2 reads FQNEAQ (reference sequence). The CDR3 spells CASSFEDYGYTF. As DNA, the CDR3 is TGTGCCAGCAGCTTCGAGGACTATGGCTACACCTTC. Variable domain in full (rest from reference TRBV7-9 and TRBJ1-2): DTGVSQNPRHKITKRGQNVTFRCDPISEHNRLYWYRQTLGQGPEFLTYFQNEAQLEKSRLLSDRFSAERPKGSFSTLEIQRTEQGDSAMYLCASSFEDYGYTFGSGTRLTVV.

This chain uses TRBV5-6 with TRBJ2-3; D uncertain. This CDR3 contains 11 residues. Germline CDR1 SGHDT, CDR2 YYEEEE. Trimming took 4 bases from V and 6 from J, leaving 6 bases between them. The CDR3 spells CASSGWDTQYF. The CDR3 DNA follows: TGTGCCAGCAGCGGCTGGGATACGCAGTATTTT.

The chain has TRBV6-5 and TRBJ1-2; TRBD1 agrees at 7 bases. Germline-derived CDR1 and CDR2 are MNHEY and SVGAGI. The V gene end was trimmed by 5 bases and the J gene end by 6 bases; junction bases not matched to a gene: 12. The CDR3 consists of 15 residues. CDR3 sequence reads: CASSPSRTGVDGYTF. CDR3 DNA: TGTGCCAGCAGTCCTAGTCGGACAGGTGTGGATGGCTACACCTTC.

The chain employs TRBV6-1 and TRBJ2-1; 13 nucleotides agree with TRBD2. The J segment lost 2 bases and the V segment lost 4 bases, leaving 5 bases of the junction unmatched. The CDR3 covers 17 residues. The germline CDR1 and CDR2 sequences are MNHNS and SASEGT. CDR3 nucleotide sequence: TGTGCCAGCAGTGCACGGACTAGCGGGGGTCCCTACAATGAGCAGTTCTTC. It is translated as CASSARTSGGPYNEQFF.

This clone was seen only once. The V gene is TRBV5-1, the J gene TRBJ2-7; 11 positions match TRBD2. The CDR3 has 15 amino acids. The junction had 9 bases not matched to a gene; V was cut back by 6 bases and J by 4 bases. The germline V gene encodes CDR1 SGHRS and CDR2 YFSETQ. The CDR3 here is CASTRGTSGMYEQYF. CDR3 in DNA: TGCGCCAGCACCCGGGGGACTAGCGGAATGTACGAGCAGTACTTC.

The chain is built from TRBV10-2 and TRBJ1-3, with unresolved D. This CDR3 has 14 amino acids. CDR1 and CDR2 from the germline V gene are WSHSY and SAAADI. Trimming stripped 2 bases from V and 1 base from J, with 6 bases between. CDR3 residues: CASSEGSSGNTIYF. The CDR3 DNA reads TGCGCCAGCAGTGAGGGTAGTTCTGGAAACACCATATATTTT.

The V and J genes are TRBV3-1 (or the pseudogene TRBV3-2) and TRBJ2-3; D is perhaps TRBD2 (6 bases). The germline V gene has CDR1 LGHDT and CDR2 YNNKEL (reference sequence). The germline V and J ends were trimmed by 0 bases and 4 bases, with 8 bases remaining between them. The CDR3 has 14 amino acids. The CDR3: CASSQEDYSDTQYF. The CDR3 DNA reads as TGTGCCAGCAGCCAAGAGGACTACTCAGATACGCAGTATTTT.

This clone was seen once. The chain couples TRBV5-1 to TRBJ2-5; 8 bases agree with TRBD1. The CDR3 has 16 residues. Trimming removed 6 bases from V and 2 bases from J; junction bases left unmatched: 12. CDR1 is SGHRS and CDR2 is YFSETQ in the germline V gene. The CDR3 coding sequence is TGCGCCAGCATCCTGGGGGCAGGGGGCCCGCAAGAGACCCAGTACTTC. It translates to CASILGAGGPQETQYF.

The chain couples TRBV10-2 to TRBJ1-2, with a weak D call TRBD1 (6 bases). CDR1 and CDR2 (germline): WSHSY, SAAADI. The CDR3 loop spans 14 amino acids. V was shortened by 6 bases and J by 5 bases, with 16 bases between the two germline ends. The CDR3 nucleotides read TGCGCCAGCAGCCTAGGACAGCAGAATTATGGCTACACCTTC. The encoded protein is CASSLGQQNYGYTF.

On this clone: Within the sample, other DNA sequences also encode this same CDR3. The rearrangement joins TRBV6-5 to TRBJ1-6; maybe TRBD1 (5 bases). V shed 0 bases and J shed 7 bases, with 10 bases lying between them. This CDR3 is 15 amino acids long. Germline CDR1 and CDR2: MNHEY and SVGAGI. The CDR3 nucleotides are TGTGCCAGCAGTTACTCGCAGGGAGGGAATTCACCCCTCCACTTT. As protein: CASSYSQGGNSPLHF.

This chain joins TRBV19 and TRBJ1-2; unclear D gene. The CDR3 totals 14 residues. V shed 4 bases and J shed 8 bases, with 17 bases lying between them. Germline CDR1 and CDR2: LNHDA and SQIVND (reference sequence). CDR3 sequence (DNA): TGTGCCAGTAGTACCTCCCCCGGGATCTCGGGCTACACCTTC. Its protein product is CASSTSPGISGYTF.

The chain uses TRBV7-9 and TRBJ2-7; D is possibly TRBD2 (7 bases). V was shortened by 3 bases and J by 6 bases, with 15 bases between the two germline ends. The CDR3 spans 14 residues. Germline values: CDR1 SEHNR, CDR2 FQNEAQ (reference sequence). The CDR3, as DNA: TGTGCCAGCAGCTTTTCGGGGGGCTTTGGCGAGCAGTACTTC. Protein product: CASSFSGGFGEQYF.

The chain recombines TRBV10-3 with TRBJ1-2; D ambiguous. The CDR3 spans 15 residues. CDR1 is ENHRY, CDR2 SYGVKD, per germline. Trimming removed 4 bases from V and 1 base from J, with 13 bases in between. The CDR3 sequence: CAISAVEGINYGYTF. In DNA, the CDR3 is TGTGCCATCAGTGCCGTGGAGGGCATTAACTATGGCTACACCTTC.

This clone was observed a single time. The chain is built from TRBV4-1 and TRBJ2-1; D perhaps matches TRBD1 (5 bases). CDR3 size: 17 residues. Germline V CDR1 and CDR2: MGHRA, YSYEKL. V was shortened by 4 bases and J by 2 bases, with 18 bases between the two germline ends. CDR3 sequence reads: CASSPKIQDDPYNEQFF. CDR3 sequence (DNA): TGCGCCAGCAGCCCCAAGATACAGGACGACCCCTACAATGAGCAGTTCTTC.

V usage is TRBV6-5 and J usage is TRBJ1-3; D unclear. This CDR3 comprises 13 residues. V lost 10 bases to trimming and J lost 0 bases, with 10 bases between them. The germline CDR1 and CDR2 sequences are MNHEY and SVGAGI. In DNA, the CDR3 is TGTGCCACCGCCGCCAGCTCTGGAAACACCATATATTTT. Its translation is CATAASSGNTIYF.

The rearrangement joins TRBV6-4 to TRBJ1-5, with D perhaps TRBD1 (5 bases). In germline, CDR1 is MRHNA, CDR2 SNTAGT. CDR3 length: 15 amino acids. V dropped 8 bases and J dropped 1 base, with 15 bases sitting between them. The CDR3 DNA sequence: TGTGCCAGCCGCACAGGTCGACCAAGCAATCAGCCCCAGCATTTT. Translation gives CASRTGRPSNQPQHF.

There are a few counts of this clone. The chain couples TRBV6-1 to TRBJ1-3; possibly TRBD1 for D (5 bases). Germline V gene data show CDR1 as MNHNS and CDR2 as SASEGT. V lost 2 bases to trimming and J lost 2 bases, with 7 bases between them. The CDR3 has 14 residues. CDR3 nucleotide sequence: TGTGCCAGCAGTGAACGGGGGACTGGAAACACCATATATTTT. Protein product: CASSERGTGNTIYF.

Only a few counts were recorded for this clone. The chain joins TRBV11-2 to TRBJ1-5; no clear D. This CDR3 region has 14 residues. V was trimmed by 1 base and J by 2 bases, leaving 6 bases between them. The germline V gene has CDR1 SGHAT and CDR2 FQNNGV. CDR3 in DNA: TGTGCCAGCAGCTTAGGACGGGGCAATCAGCCCCAGCATTTT. This encodes CASSLGRGNQPQHF.

The rearrangement joins TRBV18 to TRBJ1-3; TRBD1 is a possible D gene (5 bases). The germline gives CDR1 KGHSH, CDR2 LQKENI. Trimming pared 2 bases from V and 3 bases from J, leaving 17 bases between. The length of the CDR3 is 17 residues. The CDR3 coding sequence is TGTGCCAGCTCACCAGCCGTGACGGGGGAAATTGGAAACACCATATATTTT. It translates to CASSPAVTGEIGNTIYF.

V usage is TRBV3-1 (or the pseudogene TRBV3-2) and J usage is TRBJ2-5, with D unclear. CDR1 and CDR2 (germline): LGHDT, YNNKEL (reference sequence). The V end was cut by 1 base, the J end by 5 bases, with 8 bases between. This CDR3 is 13 amino acids long. CDR3 DNA: TGTGCCAGCAGCCAAGCGCGGTCCGAGACCCAGTACTTC. This sequence encodes CASSQARSETQYF.

The CDR3 DNA is TGCGCCAGTAGTAGGACTAGCGGGAGTAAAGATACGCAGTATTTT. The encoded protein is CASSRTSGSKDTQYF. The chain combines TRBV4-1 with TRBJ2-3; 13 bases map to TRBD2. Germline V gene data show CDR1 as MGHRA and CDR2 as YSYEKL. This CDR3 is built from 15 residues. Germline trimming cut 9 bases from V and 5 bases from J; bases unmatched to any gene: 8.

This chain connects TRBV6-4 to TRBJ2-1; no clear D. There are 15 residues in the CDR3. Trimming took 6 bases from V and 7 from J, leaving 19 bases between them. Germline V lookup: CDR1 MRHNA, CDR2 SNTAGT. The CDR3 sequence is CASSQHHLLYNEQFF. For the CDR3, the DNA is TGTGCCAGCAGCCAACACCATCTCCTGTATAATGAGCAGTTCTTC.